A single sample gave rise to the 12 T cell receptor beta chains below, sequenced in a study of Ad26.COV2.S vaccination and SARS-CoV-2 variants. TCRdb's table, derived via immunoSEQ multiplex PCR, lists solely in-frame clones and lacks some. The sample lists fewer than 900,000 clones, about 89% occurring once. The treatment was: about 20 received Ad26.COV2.S at low or high dose, single or two shots; a few received placebo; per-sample allocation not given. Sample collection was performed on day 63 after the first vaccine or placebo injection. Sample: peripheral blood, taken in a trial of Ad26.COV2.S vaccine versus placebo. These receptors were collected from a person aged 18 to 59 who received the Ad26.COV2.S COVID-19 vaccine or a placebo.

This chain links TRBV10-3 with TRBJ2-7; 7 nucleotides agree with TRBD1. The CDR3 totals 15 residues. The junction had 8 bases not matched to a gene; V was cut back by 3 bases and J by 3 bases. Germline loops: CDR1 ENHRY, CDR2 SYGVKD. The CDR3 protein is CAISDRDSSNYEQYF. The CDR3 nucleotides read TGTGCCATCAGTGACCGGGACAGCAGTAACTACGAGCAGTACTTC.

This sequence joins TRBV6-2 or TRBV6-3 and TRBJ2-7; possibly TRBD2 for D (6 bases). The CDR3 covers 15 residues. CDR1 is MNHEY and CDR2 is SVGEGT in the germline V gene. V dropped 6 bases and J dropped 4 bases, with 19 bases sitting between them. The CDR3 sequence is CASSPRRASRYEQYF. CDR3 DNA sequence: TGTGCCAGCAGCCCCCGGAGGGCTAGCCGGTACGAGCAGTACTTC.

This clone appeared a single time. The chain carries TRBV24-1 and TRBJ2-2; no clear D gene. The germline V and J ends were trimmed by 7 bases and 5 bases, with 7 bases remaining between them. CDR3 length equals 12 residues. CDR1 and CDR2 from the germline V gene are KGHDR and SFDVKD. CDR3 protein: CATRATTGELFF. The CDR3 nucleotides are TGTGCCACCAGGGCGACTACCGGGGAGCTGTTTTTT.

The chain is built from TRBV27 and TRBJ1-4, with D perhaps TRBD1 (6 bases). The CDR3 sequence is 15 residues long. Trimming took 5 bases from V and 5 from J, leaving 15 bases between them. Germline CDR1 is MNHEY and CDR2 is SMNVEV (reference sequence). The CDR3 nucleotides read TGTGCCAGCAGTGGGAGGACGGGACAAAATGAAAAACTGTTTTTT. It codes for CASSGRTGQNEKLFF.

A single count supports this clone. The chain joins TRBV9 to TRBJ2-3; D might be TRBD2 (5 bases). The CDR3 loop spans 15 amino acids. The V end lost 0 bases, the J end lost 5 bases, and 13 bases lay between the germline ends. Germline CDR1 SGDLS, CDR2 YYNGEE. CDR3 in DNA: TGTGCCAGCAGCGTAGGGGTGATAGAGGGAGATACGCAGTATTTT. Amino acid sequence: CASSVGVIEGDTQYF.

This clone was seen just once. This chain links TRBV6-1 with TRBJ1-4, with 7 positions matching TRBD1. The germline gives CDR1 MNHNS, CDR2 SASEGT. V dropped 2 bases and J dropped 4; count of bases not matched to a gene: 4. The CDR3 has 15 residues. CDR3 DNA: TGTGCCAGCAGTGAACCAACAGGGGTTAATGAAAAACTGTTTTTT. Its translation: CASSEPTGVNEKLFF.

The V gene is TRBV7-2, the J gene TRBJ2-2; 8 bases are a match to TRBD1. This CDR3 has 15 amino acids. The germline V gene has CDR1 SGHTA and CDR2 FQGNSA. V lost 5 bases to trimming and J lost 4 bases; unmatched junction nucleotides: 6. CDR3 in DNA: TGTGCCAGCAGCCCGTCCCAGGGGGCCACCGGGGAGCTGTTTTTT. As protein: CASSPSQGATGELFF.

This sequence joins TRBV14 and TRBJ2-1; D gene uncertain. V was pared by 3 bases and J by 5 bases, with 14 bases between. The CDR3 extends over 15 amino acids. Germline assignment: CDR1 SGHDN and CDR2 FVKESK. The CDR3, as DNA: TGTGCCAGCAGCCAGCAGGCCTCTATGGACAATGAGCAGTTCTTC. It translates to CASSQQASMDNEQFF.

The chain couples TRBV11-3 to TRBJ2-2; 7 bases fit TRBD1. Trimming took 5 bases from V and 4 from J; bases not matched to a gene: 7. Germline loops: CDR1 SGHNT, CDR2 YENEEA. The CDR3 length is 15 residues. The CDR3 protein is CASSARSGGTGELFF. In DNA form, the CDR3 reads TGTGCCAGCAGCGCACGGTCAGGGGGCACCGGGGAGCTGTTTTTT.

The V gene is TRBV5-5, the J gene TRBJ2-7, with 7 bases lining up with TRBD2. The V and J ends lost 4 bases and 3 bases, in that order; junction bases with no gene match: 7. Germline V gene lookup returns CDR1 SGHKS and CDR2 YYEKEE (reference sequence). CDR3 length: 14 amino acids. CDR3 protein: CASSLASGGYEQYF. CDR3 DNA: TGTGCCAGCAGCCTGGCTAGCGGAGGCTACGAGCAGTACTTC. Complete variable domain (other parts from reference TRBV5-5 and TRBJ2-7): DAGVTQSPTHLIKTRGQQVTLRCSPISGHKSVSWYQQVLGQGPQFIFQYYEKEERGRGNFPDRFSARQFPNYSSELNVNALLLGDSALYLCASSLASGGYEQYFGPGTRLTVT.

J is TRBJ2-3 and V is TRBV29-1; D call uncertain. Deletions cut 3 bases from V and 1 base from J, with 17 bases between. The CDR3 spans 16 residues. Germline loops: CDR1 SQVTM, CDR2 ANQGSEA. For the CDR3, the DNA is TGCAGCGTTGATGGGGATCGTCTGGCGGGCACAGATACGCAGTATTTT. Translated, it gives CSVDGDRLAGTDTQYF.

V gene TRBV5-5 combines with J gene TRBJ1-2; tentative D call: TRBD1 (5 bases). The germline gives CDR1 SGHKS, CDR2 YYEKEE (reference sequence). This CDR3 has 14 amino acids. The V and J ends lost 0 bases and 8 bases respectively, with 14 bases between them. The DNA for the CDR3 is TGTGCCAGCAGCTTGGAGTGGGGGTCAGGGGGCTACACCTTC. It specifies CASSLEWGSGGYTF.